This passage covers 8 T cell receptor beta chains from one sample sequenced in a study of OX40 agonist ivuxolimab in advanced cancers. Clones were read by immunoSEQ multiplex PCR, and TCRdb kept only the in-frame ones, dropping some. The table lists some 70,000 clones, about nine tenths of them singletons. The sequencing used CD4+ or CD8+ T cells sorted from blood, collected in a trial of the OX40 agonist ivuxolimab. These receptors all stem from an adult with an advanced solid tumor such as melanoma, head and neck, liver or kidney cancer.

The chain has TRBV15 and TRBJ2-3; 10 bases agree with TRBD1. Germline V CDR1 and CDR2: LNHNV, YYDKDF (reference sequence). There are 15 residues in the CDR3. V trimming: 5 bases; J trimming: 1 base; junction bases outside the gene matches: 3. The CDR3 loop reads CATSPGQGGTDTQYF. In DNA, the CDR3 is TGTGCCACCAGCCCAGGACAGGGGGGCACAGATACGCAGTATTTT.

The chain couples TRBV25-1 to TRBJ1-2; D perhaps matches TRBD1 (6 bases). The CDR3 consists of 12 residues. V lost 8 bases and J lost 4, with 11 bases in between. Germline CDR1 is MGHDK and CDR2 is SYGVNS. CDR3 coding DNA: TGTGCCAGCGAGAGAGGGGGCTATGGCTACACCTTC. This gives the protein CASERGGYGYTF.

The chain employs TRBV7-2 and TRBJ1-2; 7 bases align to TRBD1. There are 17 residues in the CDR3. Germline lookup yields CDR1 SGHTA and CDR2 FQGNSA. J lost 0 bases, V lost 1 base, and 8 bases had no gene match. DNA for the CDR3: TGTGCCAGCAGCTTAGATACAGGGGCCAAAGCTAACTATGGCTACACCTTC. It encodes CASSLDTGAKANYGYTF.

This clone was observed a handful of times. V gene TRBV28 combines with J gene TRBJ1-2, with D perhaps TRBD1 (5 bases). From germline, CDR1 is MDHEN and CDR2 SYDVKM. The CDR3 totals 16 residues. Trimming took off 3 bases at V and 7 bases at J, with 21 bases between the two ends. CDR3 nucleotides: TGTGCCAGCAGTTTCTCTGACCGGGACGGGGGAGTTGGCTACACCTTC. This gives the protein CASSFSDRDGGVGYTF.

This clone showed up just once. The chain uses TRBV5-1 and TRBJ1-4, with TRBD1 matching over 7 bases. The CDR3 has 14 residues. V dropped 0 bases and J dropped 5; count of bases not matched to a gene: 1. From germline, CDR1 is SGHRS and CDR2 YFSETQ. The DNA for the CDR3 is TGCGCCAGCAGCTTGGAAGGGGGCAATGAAAAACTGTTTTTT. It is translated as CASSLEGGNEKLFF.

This clone occurred once. This chain connects TRBV21-1 to TRBJ2-3; the table's TRBD2 call for D was not verified on the DNA. TRBV21-1 is an annotated pseudogene. This CDR3 has 13 amino acids. The DNA of the CDR3 is TGTGCCAGCAGCCCTACGGGGGCAGATACGCAGTATTTT. This gives the protein CASSPTGADTQYF.

The gene calls are TRBV28 and TRBJ2-7; D gene unclear. CDR1 is MDHEN, CDR2 SYDVKM, per germline. Trimming removed 5 bases from V and 0 bases from J, with 8 bases in between. This CDR3 has 13 residues. CDR3 protein: CASSRVYSYEQYF. DNA of the CDR3: TGTGCCAGCAGTCGCGTTTACTCCTACGAGCAGTACTTC.

This chain links TRBV9 with TRBJ2-2; 8 positions match TRBD2. The CDR3 extends over 15 amino acids. The V and J ends lost 4 bases and 0 bases, in that order; junction bases with no gene match: 2. Germline CDR1 and CDR2: SGDLS and YYNGEE. The DNA of the CDR3 is TGTGCCAGCAGCCCGCGGGGGGCGAACACCGGGGAGCTGTTTTTT. Translating gives CASSPRGANTGELFF.